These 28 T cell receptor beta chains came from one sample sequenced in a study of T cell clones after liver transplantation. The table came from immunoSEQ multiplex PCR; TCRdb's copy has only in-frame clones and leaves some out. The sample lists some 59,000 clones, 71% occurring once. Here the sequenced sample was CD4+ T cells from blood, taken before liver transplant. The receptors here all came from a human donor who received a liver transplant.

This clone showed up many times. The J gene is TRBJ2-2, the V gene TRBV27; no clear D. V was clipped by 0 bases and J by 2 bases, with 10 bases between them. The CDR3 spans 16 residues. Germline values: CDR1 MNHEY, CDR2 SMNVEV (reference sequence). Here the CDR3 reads CASSLSFASNTGELFF. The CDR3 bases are TGTGCCAGCAGTTTATCCTTTGCGTCAAACACCGGGGAGCTGTTTTTT.

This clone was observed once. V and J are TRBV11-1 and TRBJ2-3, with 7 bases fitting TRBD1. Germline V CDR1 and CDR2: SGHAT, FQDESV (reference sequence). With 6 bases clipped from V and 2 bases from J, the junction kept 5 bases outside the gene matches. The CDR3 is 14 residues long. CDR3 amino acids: CASSSTGYTDTQYF. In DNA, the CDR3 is TGTGCCAGCAGTTCGACAGGGTACACAGATACGCAGTATTTT.

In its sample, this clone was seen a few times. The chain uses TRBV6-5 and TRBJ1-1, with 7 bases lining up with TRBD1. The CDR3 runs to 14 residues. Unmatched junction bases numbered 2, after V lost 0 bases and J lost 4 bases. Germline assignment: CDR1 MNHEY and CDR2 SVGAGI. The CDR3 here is CASSYSTGITEAFF. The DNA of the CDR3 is TGTGCCAGCAGTTACTCGACAGGGATCACTGAAGCTTTCTTT.

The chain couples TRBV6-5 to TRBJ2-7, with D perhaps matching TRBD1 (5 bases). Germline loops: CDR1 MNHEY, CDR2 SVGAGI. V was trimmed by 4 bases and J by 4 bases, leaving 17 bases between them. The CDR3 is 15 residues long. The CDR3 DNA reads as TGTGCCAGCAGTTGGGGTGATGACAGAGCTTACGAGCAGTACTTC. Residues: CASSWGDDRAYEQYF.

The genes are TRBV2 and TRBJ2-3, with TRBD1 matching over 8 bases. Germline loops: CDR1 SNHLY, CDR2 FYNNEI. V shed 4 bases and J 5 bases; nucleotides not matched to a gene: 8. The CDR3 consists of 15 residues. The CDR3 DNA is TGTGCCAGCAGTGGTGGGGACAGGAGTCGAGATACGCAGTATTTT. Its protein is CASSGGDRSRDTQYF.

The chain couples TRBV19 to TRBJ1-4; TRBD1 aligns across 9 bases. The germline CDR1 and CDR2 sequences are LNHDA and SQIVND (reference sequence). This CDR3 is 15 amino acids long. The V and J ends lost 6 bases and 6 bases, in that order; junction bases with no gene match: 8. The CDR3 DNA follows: TGTGCCAGTAGCACCCCCGGGACAGGGCATGAAAAACTGTTTTTT. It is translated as CASSTPGTGHEKLFF.

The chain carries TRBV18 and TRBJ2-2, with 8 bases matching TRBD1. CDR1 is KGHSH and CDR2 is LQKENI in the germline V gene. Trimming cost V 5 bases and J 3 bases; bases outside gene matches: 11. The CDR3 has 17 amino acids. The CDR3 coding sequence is TGTGCCAGCTCATCGCCGGGACAGGAGTCTTACACCGGGGAGCTGTTTTTT. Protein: CASSSPGQESYTGELFF.

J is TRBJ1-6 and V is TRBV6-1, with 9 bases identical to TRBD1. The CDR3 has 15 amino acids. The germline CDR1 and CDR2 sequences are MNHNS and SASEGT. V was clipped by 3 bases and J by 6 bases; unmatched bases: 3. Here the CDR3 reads CASSDRTGANSPLHF. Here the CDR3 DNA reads TGTGCCAGCAGTGATCGGACAGGGGCTAATTCACCCCTCCACTTT.

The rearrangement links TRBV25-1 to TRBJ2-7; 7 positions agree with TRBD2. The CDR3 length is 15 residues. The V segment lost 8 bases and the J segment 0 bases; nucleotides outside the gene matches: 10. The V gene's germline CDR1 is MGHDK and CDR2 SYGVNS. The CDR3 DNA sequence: TGTGCCAGCCGCTCCCGAGGCGGGAGCTCCTACGAGCAGTACTTC. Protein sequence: CASRSRGGSSYEQYF.

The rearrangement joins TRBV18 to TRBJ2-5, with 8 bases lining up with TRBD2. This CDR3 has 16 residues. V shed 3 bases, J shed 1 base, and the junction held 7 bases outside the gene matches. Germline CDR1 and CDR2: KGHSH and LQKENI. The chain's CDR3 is CASSPGVAGRQETQYF. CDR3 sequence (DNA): TGTGCCAGCTCACCCGGGGTAGCGGGACGCCAAGAGACCCAGTACTTC.

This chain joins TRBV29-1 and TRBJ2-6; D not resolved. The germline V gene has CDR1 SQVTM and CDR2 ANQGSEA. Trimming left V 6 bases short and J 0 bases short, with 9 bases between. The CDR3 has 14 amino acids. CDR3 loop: CSVQRDSGANVLTF. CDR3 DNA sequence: TGCAGCGTCCAAAGAGACTCTGGGGCCAACGTCCTGACTTTC.

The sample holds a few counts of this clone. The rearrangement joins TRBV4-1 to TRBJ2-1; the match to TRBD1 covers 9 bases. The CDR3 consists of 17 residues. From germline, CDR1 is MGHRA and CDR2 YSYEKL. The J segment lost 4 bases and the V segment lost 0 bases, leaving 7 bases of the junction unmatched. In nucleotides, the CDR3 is TGCGCCAGCAGCCAAGATTGGAACAGGGGGCCGTACAATGAGCAGTTCTTC. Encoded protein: CASSQDWNRGPYNEQFF.

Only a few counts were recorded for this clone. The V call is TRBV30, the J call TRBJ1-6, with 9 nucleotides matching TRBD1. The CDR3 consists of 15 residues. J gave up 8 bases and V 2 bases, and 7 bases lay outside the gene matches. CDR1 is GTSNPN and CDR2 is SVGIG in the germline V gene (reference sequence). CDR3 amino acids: CAWSWTGDGDSPLHF. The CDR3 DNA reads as TGTGCCTGGAGTTGGACAGGGGACGGGGATTCACCCCTCCACTTT.

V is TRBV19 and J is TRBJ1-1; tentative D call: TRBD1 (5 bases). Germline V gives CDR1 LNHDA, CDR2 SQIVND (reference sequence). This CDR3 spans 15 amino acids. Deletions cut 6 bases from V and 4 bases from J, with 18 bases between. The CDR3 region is CASRQRSGGGTEAFF. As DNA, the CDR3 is TGTGCCAGTAGGCAGCGTTCGGGGGGGGGCACTGAAGCTTTCTTT.

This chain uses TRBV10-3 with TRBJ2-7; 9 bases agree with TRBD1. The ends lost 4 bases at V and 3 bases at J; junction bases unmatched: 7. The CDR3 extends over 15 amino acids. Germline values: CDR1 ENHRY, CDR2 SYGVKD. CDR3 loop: CAISGTGTGSYEQYF. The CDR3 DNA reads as TGTGCCATCAGTGGTACCGGGACAGGGAGCTACGAGCAGTACTTC.

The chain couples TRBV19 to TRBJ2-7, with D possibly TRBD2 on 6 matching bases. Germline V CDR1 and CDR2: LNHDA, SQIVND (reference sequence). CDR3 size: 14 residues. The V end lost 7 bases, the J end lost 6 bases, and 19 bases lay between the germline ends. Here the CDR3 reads CASNPSAGIFEQYF. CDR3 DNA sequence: TGTGCCAGTAATCCTTCCGCGGGGATATTCGAGCAGTACTTC.

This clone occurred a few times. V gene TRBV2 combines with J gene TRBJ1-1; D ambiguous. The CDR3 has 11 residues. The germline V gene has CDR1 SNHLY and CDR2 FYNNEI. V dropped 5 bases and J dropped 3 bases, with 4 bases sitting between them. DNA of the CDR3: TGTGCCAGCAGTTACTACACTGAAGCTTTCTTT. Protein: CASSYYTEAFF.

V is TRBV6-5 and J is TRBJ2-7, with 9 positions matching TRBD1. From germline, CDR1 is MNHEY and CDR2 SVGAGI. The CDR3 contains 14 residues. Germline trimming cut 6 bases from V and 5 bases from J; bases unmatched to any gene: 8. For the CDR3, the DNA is TGTGCCAGCAGCACGGGACAGGGAAGGAACGAGCAGTACTTC. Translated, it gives CASSTGQGRNEQYF.

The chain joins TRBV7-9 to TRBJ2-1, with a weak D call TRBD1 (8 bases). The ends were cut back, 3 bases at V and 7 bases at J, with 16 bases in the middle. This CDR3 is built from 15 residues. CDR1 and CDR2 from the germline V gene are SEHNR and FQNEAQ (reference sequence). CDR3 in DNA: TGTGCCAGCAGCTTGTACGGACAGGGAGGGAATGAGCAGTTCTTC. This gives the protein CASSLYGQGGNEQFF.

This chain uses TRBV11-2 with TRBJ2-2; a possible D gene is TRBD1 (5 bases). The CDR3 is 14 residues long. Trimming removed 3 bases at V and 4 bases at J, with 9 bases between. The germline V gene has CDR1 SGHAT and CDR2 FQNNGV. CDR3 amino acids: CASSLGQITGELFF. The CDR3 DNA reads TGTGCCAGCAGCTTGGGGCAGATCACCGGGGAGCTGTTTTTT.

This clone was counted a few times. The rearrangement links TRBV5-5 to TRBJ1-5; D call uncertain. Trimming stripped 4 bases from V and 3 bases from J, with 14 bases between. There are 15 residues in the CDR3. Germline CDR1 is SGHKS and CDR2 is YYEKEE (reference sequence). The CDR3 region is CASSATEFNNQPQHF. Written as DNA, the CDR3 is TGTGCCAGCAGCGCTACGGAGTTCAACAATCAGCCCCAGCATTTT.

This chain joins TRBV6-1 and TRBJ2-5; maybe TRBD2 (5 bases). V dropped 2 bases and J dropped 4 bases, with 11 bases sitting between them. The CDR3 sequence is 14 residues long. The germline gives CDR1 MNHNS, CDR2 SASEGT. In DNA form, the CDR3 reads TGTGCCAGCAGTGAACTGGAGGTTCGAGAGACCCAGTACTTC. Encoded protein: CASSELEVRETQYF.

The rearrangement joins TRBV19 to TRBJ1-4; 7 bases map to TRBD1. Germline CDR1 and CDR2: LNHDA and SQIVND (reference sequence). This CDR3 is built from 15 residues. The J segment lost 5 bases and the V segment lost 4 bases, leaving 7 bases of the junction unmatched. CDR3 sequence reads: CASSTTGTANEKLFF. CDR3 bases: TGTGCCAGTAGTACCACCGGGACAGCGAATGAAAAACTGTTTTTT.

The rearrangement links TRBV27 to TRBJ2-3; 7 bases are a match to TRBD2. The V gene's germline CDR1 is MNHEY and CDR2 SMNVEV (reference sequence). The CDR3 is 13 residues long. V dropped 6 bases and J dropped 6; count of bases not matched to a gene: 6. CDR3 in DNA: TGTGCCAGCAGGGCCACCGGGGGGGATACGCAGTATTTT. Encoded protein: CASRATGGDTQYF.

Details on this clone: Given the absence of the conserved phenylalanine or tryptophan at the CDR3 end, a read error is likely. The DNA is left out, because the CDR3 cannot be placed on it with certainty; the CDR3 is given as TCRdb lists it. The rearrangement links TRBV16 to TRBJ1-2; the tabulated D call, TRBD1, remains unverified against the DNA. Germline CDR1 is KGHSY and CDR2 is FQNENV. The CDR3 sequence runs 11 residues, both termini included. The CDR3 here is CASSVVLRDRA.

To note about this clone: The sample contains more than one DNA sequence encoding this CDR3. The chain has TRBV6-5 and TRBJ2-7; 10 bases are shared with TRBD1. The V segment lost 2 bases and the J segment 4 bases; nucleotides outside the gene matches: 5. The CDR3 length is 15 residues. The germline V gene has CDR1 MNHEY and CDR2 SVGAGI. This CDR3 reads CASSYRGQGTYEQYF. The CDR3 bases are TGTGCCAGCAGTTACAGGGGACAGGGGACGTACGAGCAGTACTTC.

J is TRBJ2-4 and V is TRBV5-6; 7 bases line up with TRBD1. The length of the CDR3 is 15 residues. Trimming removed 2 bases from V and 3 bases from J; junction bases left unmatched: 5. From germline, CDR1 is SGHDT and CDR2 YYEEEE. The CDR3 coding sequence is TGTGCCAGCAGCTTTATACAGGGGATCAAAAACATTCAGTACTTC. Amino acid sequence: CASSFIQGIKNIQYF.

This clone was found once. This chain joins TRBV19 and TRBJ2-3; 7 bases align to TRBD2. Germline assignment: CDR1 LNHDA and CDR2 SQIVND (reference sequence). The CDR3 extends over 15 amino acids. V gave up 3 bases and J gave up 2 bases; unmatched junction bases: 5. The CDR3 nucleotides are TGTGCCAGTAGTATCGGGCGGGGGAACACAGATACGCAGTATTTT. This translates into CASSIGRGNTDTQYF.